This passage covers 5 T cell receptor beta chains from one sample sequenced in a study of blood T cells in healthy people across ages. A second about 7 to 11 cycle PCR used barcoded and J-beta primers. MiXCR was run by TCRdb on the 5' RACE reads, yielding one entry per CDR3 protein. The data hold some 760,000 distinct CDR3 sequences, with 20% to 30% observed a single time. A further study also used this sample, focusing on T cells of mothers and their children.

The sample was blood. These receptor sequences come from a boy between 10 and 17 years old in good health.

The gene calls are TRBV29-1 and TRBJ2-7; D is undetermined. The germline gives CDR1 SQVTM, CDR2 ANQGSEA. V shed 4 bases and J shed 6 bases, with 13 bases lying between them. This CDR3 comprises 12 residues. The CDR3 sequence is CSVAAFRGEQYF. As DNA, the CDR3 is TGCAGCGTTGCGGCTTTCCGCGGCGAGCAGTACTTC.

In its sample, this clonotype was seen a few times. The gene calls are TRBV29-1 and TRBJ1-1, with D uncertain. V lost 4 bases and J 8 bases, leaving 8 bases between the germline ends. The germline CDR1 and CDR2 sequences are SQVTM and ANQGSEA. This CDR3 has 10 amino acids. The CDR3 nucleotides read TGCAGCGTTGTGGCATCGGAAGCTTTCTTT. This sequence encodes CSVVASEAFF.

This sequence joins TRBV20-1 and TRBJ2-7; TRBD1 aligns across 9 bases. The CDR3 has 13 amino acids. Germline CDR1 DFQATT, CDR2 SNEGSKA (reference sequence). V dropped 3 bases and J dropped 7; count of bases not matched to a gene: 7. CDR3 in DNA: TGCAGTGCTAGGACAGGGGGTCTGGGTGAGCAGTACTTC. Protein: CSARTGGLGEQYF.

A word on this clonotype: Its ends do not fully match the called genes, so a read error is possible. DNA for the CDR3: TGTGCCAGCAGCGCACTCGGGGGGCCCGGAAACACTATATATTTT. It codes for CASSALGGPGNTIYF. The gene calls are TRBV5-8 and TRBJ1-3; possible D gene TRBD1, 6 bases. The CDR3 loop spans 15 amino acids. Germline loops: CDR1 SGHTS, CDR2 YDEGEE.

This clonotype was seen a handful of times. This sequence joins TRBV12-3 or TRBV12-4 and TRBJ2-5, with a tentative D call TRBD2 (6 bases). This CDR3 has 16 amino acids. Trimming took off 3 bases at V and 5 bases at J, with 19 bases between the two ends. Written as DNA, the CDR3 is TGTGCCAGCAGTTTCGGGGGAAGAGGAGGTGGTGAGACCCAGTACTTC. This encodes CASSFGGRGGGETQYF.